The 14 T cell receptor beta chains presented below share a single source sample, sequenced in a study of cytomegalovirus exposure and HLA in healthy donors. PCR primers comprised 60 Vbeta and 13 Jbeta primers. TCRdb's table, derived via immunoSEQ multiplex PCR, lists solely in-frame clones and lacks some. The sample gives under 150,000 clones, 75% of which show up once; 1.6% is in the top ten. Sequencing input: PBMCs. The receptors come from a young woman in good health and CMV-seronegative.

This sequence joins TRBV7-9 and TRBJ2-1; 10 nucleotides align to TRBD1. The length of the CDR3 is 16 residues. V lost 4 bases, J lost 3 bases, and 6 bases stayed unmatched. Germline V gives CDR1 SEHNR, CDR2 FQNEAQ (reference sequence). In DNA, the CDR3 is TGTGCCAGCAGCTCTCGACAGGGGGCTAGCTACAATGAGCAGTTCTTC. Residues: CASSSRQGASYNEQFF.

This clone was observed once. The chain is built from TRBV27 and TRBJ1-5; 8 bases fit TRBD1. In germline, CDR1 is MNHEY, CDR2 SMNVEV (reference sequence). Trimming cost V 3 bases and J 6 bases; bases outside gene matches: 4. This CDR3 has 14 amino acids. The CDR3 loop is CASSLGTGSQPQHF. The CDR3 nucleotides read TGTGCCAGCAGTTTGGGGACAGGAAGTCAGCCCCAGCATTTT.

V gene TRBV6-5 combines with J gene TRBJ1-1; 11 bases fit TRBD1. With V trimmed by 6 bases and J by 5 bases, 8 bases remained unmatched. Germline CDR1 is MNHEY and CDR2 is SVGAGI. The CDR3 runs to 15 residues. The CDR3 DNA reads as TGTGCCAGCAGGCCATATGGACAGGGGGCAACTGAAGCTTTCTTT. Translated, it gives CASRPYGQGATEAFF.

CDR3 sequence (DNA): TGCAGCGTTGACGCTTTAGATTGGGCTACGCAGTATTTT. Amino acid sequence: CSVDALDWATQYF. The V gene is TRBV29-1, the J gene TRBJ2-3; D not certain. The CDR3 spans 13 residues. Germline V lookup: CDR1 SQVTM, CDR2 ANQGSEA. Trimming removed 3 bases at V and 8 bases at J, with 15 bases between.

V gene TRBV2 combines with J gene TRBJ2-7; no clear D. Trimming removed 6 bases from V and 2 bases from J, with 8 bases in between. The CDR3 totals 12 residues. Germline-derived CDR1 and CDR2 are SNHLY and FYNNEI. CDR3 sequence reads: CASSLRPYEQYF. The DNA of the CDR3 is TGTGCCAGCAGCCTGCGTCCCTACGAGCAGTACTTC.

The rearrangement joins TRBV20-1 to TRBJ1-2, with D possibly TRBD1 on 5 matching bases. CDR3 length: 11 amino acids. Deletions cut 3 bases from V and 6 bases from J, with 8 bases between. The germline CDR1 and CDR2 sequences are DFQATT and SNEGSKA (reference sequence). The CDR3 DNA is TGCAGTGCTAGGGACACCCATGGCTACACCTTC. The encoded protein is CSARDTHGYTF.

The rearrangement joins TRBV28 to TRBJ1-2, with D perhaps matching TRBD1 (5 bases). The germline V and J ends were trimmed by 3 bases and 6 bases, with 17 bases remaining between them. Germline CDR1 MDHEN, CDR2 SYDVKM. The CDR3 runs to 15 residues. The CDR3 loop reads CASSFRQWLRHGYTF. For the CDR3, the DNA is TGTGCCAGCAGTTTCCGACAGTGGCTCAGGCATGGCTACACCTTC.

This clone has a handful of counts. J is TRBJ2-7 and V is TRBV28; D is possibly TRBD1 (5 bases). V shed 3 bases and J shed 3 bases, with 12 bases lying between them. Germline values: CDR1 MDHEN, CDR2 SYDVKM. The CDR3 is 14 residues long. The chain's CDR3 is CASSFLGQDYEQYF. For the CDR3, the DNA is TGTGCCAGCAGTTTCCTCGGACAAGACTACGAGCAGTACTTC. The full variable domain, rest sourced from reference TRBV28 and TRBJ2-7, is DVKVTQSSRYLVKRTGEKVFLECVQDMDHENMFWYRQDPGLGLRLIYFSYDVKMKEKGDIPEGYSVSREKKERFSLILESASTNQTSMYLCASSFLGQDYEQYFGPGTRLTVT.

This chain connects TRBV10-1 to TRBJ1-5; 7 bases are a match to TRBD1. V shed 0 bases and J 3 bases; nucleotides not matched to a gene: 5. Germline CDR1 and CDR2: WNHNN and SYGVQD (reference sequence). This CDR3 region has 16 residues. The CDR3 here is CASSESETGINQPQHF. CDR3 nucleotides: TGCGCCAGCAGTGAGTCAGAGACAGGGATCAATCAGCCCCAGCATTTT.

V and J are TRBV10-3 and TRBJ2-1; 10 positions match TRBD1. After removal of 1 base from V and 9 bases from J, the junction contained 12 bases not matched to a gene. The germline V gene has CDR1 ENHRY and CDR2 SYGVKD. This CDR3 is 17 amino acids long. Here the CDR3 DNA reads TGTGCCATCAGTGAGTGGCCGACAGGGGGCGTTTTGGGTGAGCAGTTCTTC. Translating it yields CAISEWPTGGVLGEQFF.

The chain recombines TRBV7-9 with TRBJ2-3; D uncertain. Germline assignment: CDR1 SEHNR and CDR2 FQNEAQ (reference sequence). Trimming removed 3 bases from V and 4 bases from J, with 5 bases in between. The CDR3 has 12 residues. The CDR3 spells CASSFSSDTQYF. CDR3 sequence (DNA): TGTGCCAGCAGCTTTTCGTCAGATACGCAGTATTTT.

This chain joins TRBV10-2 and TRBJ1-1, with D tentatively TRBD1 (6 bases). CDR3 size: 16 residues. V was pared by 3 bases and J by 0 bases, with 14 bases between. CDR1 is WSHSY and CDR2 is SAAADI in the germline V gene. The CDR3 loop reads CASSEPQGSMNTEAFF. The CDR3 DNA follows: TGCGCCAGCAGTGAACCCCAGGGGTCAATGAACACTGAAGCTTTCTTT.

The sample holds one count of this clone. The V call is TRBV9, the J call TRBJ1-1; D may be TRBD1 (5 bases). Germline assignment: CDR1 SGDLS and CDR2 YYNGEE. Trimming removed 3 bases at V and 3 bases at J, with 15 bases between. The CDR3 runs to 15 residues. CDR3 sequence reads: CASSGAWVGDTEAFF. Written as DNA, the CDR3 is TGTGCCAGCAGCGGCGCCTGGGTAGGGGACACTGAAGCTTTCTTT.

This rearrangement joins TRBV14 to TRBJ1-2; possibly TRBD1 for D (6 bases). The CDR3 consists of 14 residues. Per the germline V gene, CDR1 is SGHDN and CDR2 is FVKESK. V was trimmed by 4 bases and J by 4 bases, leaving 13 bases between them. The CDR3 region has the DNA TGTGCCAGCAGCCCGGACAGTACACGCTATGGCTACACCTTC. The encoded protein is CASSPDSTRYGYTF. Full variable domain (rest looked up from reference TRBV14 and TRBJ1-2): EAGVTQFPSHSVIEKGQTVTLRCDPISGHDNLYWYRRVMGKEIKFLLHFVKESKQDESGMPNNRFLAERTGGTYSTLKVQPAELEDSGVYFCASSPDSTRYGYTFGSGTRLTVV.